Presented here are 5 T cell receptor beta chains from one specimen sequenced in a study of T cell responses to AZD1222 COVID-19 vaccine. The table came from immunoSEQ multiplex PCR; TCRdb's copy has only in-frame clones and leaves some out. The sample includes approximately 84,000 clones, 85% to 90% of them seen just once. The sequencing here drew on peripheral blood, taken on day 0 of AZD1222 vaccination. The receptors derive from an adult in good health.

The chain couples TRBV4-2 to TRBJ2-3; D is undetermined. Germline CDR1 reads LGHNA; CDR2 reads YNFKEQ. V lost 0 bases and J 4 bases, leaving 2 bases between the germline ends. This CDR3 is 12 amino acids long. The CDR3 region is CASSQDSDTQYF. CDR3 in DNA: TGTGCCAGCAGCCAAGATTCAGATACGCAGTATTTT.

Written as DNA, the CDR3 is TGTGCCAGCAGCCTAATGGGAGGTAGCAATCAGCCCCAGCATTTT. Translation gives CASSLMGGSNQPQHF. V is TRBV7-3 and J is TRBJ1-5, with unresolved D. Trimming cost V 5 bases and J 0 bases, with 11 bases left between them. CDR1 SGHTA and CDR2 FQGTGA come from the germline V gene. CDR3 length equals 15 residues.

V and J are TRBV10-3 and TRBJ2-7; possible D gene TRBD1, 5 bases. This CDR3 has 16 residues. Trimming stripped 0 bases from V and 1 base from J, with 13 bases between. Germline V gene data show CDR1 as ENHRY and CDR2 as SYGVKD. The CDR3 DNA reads TGTGCCATCAGTGAGTCATCTAGGGGTCAGTCCTACGAGCAGTACTTC. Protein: CAISESSRGQSYEQYF.

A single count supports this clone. The CDR3 sequence: CAISESLGLAGYNEQFF. As DNA, the CDR3 is TGTGCCATCAGTGAGTCTCTAGGACTAGCGGGGTACAATGAGCAGTTCTTC. The rearrangement links TRBV10-3 to TRBJ2-1; TRBD2 aligns across 12 bases. The CDR3 is 17 amino acids. Germline CDR1 ENHRY, CDR2 SYGVKD. The ends lost 0 bases at V and 4 bases at J; junction bases unmatched: 4.

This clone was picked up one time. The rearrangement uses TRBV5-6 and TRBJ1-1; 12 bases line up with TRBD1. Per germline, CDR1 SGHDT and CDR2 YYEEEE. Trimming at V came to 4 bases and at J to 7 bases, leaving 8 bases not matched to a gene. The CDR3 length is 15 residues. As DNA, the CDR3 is TGTGCCAGCAGCCGTGGGACAGGGGGCGCGGATGAAGCTTTCTTT. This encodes CASSRGTGGADEAFF.